This TCR beta chain was captured by sequencing in a study of blood T cell repertoires in COVID-19. Study context: The samples span acute and convalescent COVID-19 from the United States, Italy and Spain. T cells, B-cell-depleted T cells, or PBMCs supplied cDNA or gDNA.

The Seattle patients, enrolled during active infection, were followed longitudinally. Authors' processing steps: Estimation of nucleated cell counts was performed using reference gene primer amplification. The data were produced by immunoSEQ multiplex PCR, yet TCRdb's version contains in-frame clones alone and is incomplete. The V and J calls and clone size were taken over from that table, and D and trimming were inferred from the DNA. The sample carries some 65,000 clones, about 90% recorded once. With 4 bases clipped from V and 8 bases from J, the junction kept 10 bases outside the gene matches. The germline V gene encodes CDR1 MNHEY and CDR2 SVGAGI. The CDR3 contains 15 residues.

The TCR was taken from a middle-aged man with COVID-19, enrolled during active disease. The chain is built from TRBV6-5 and TRBJ1-3; 8 nucleotides agree with TRBD1. Source material: peripheral blood. The CDR3 DNA reads as TGTGCCAGCAGTTCCACCGGACAGGGTGGGGACACCATATATTTT. Translation: CASSSTGQGGDTIYF.